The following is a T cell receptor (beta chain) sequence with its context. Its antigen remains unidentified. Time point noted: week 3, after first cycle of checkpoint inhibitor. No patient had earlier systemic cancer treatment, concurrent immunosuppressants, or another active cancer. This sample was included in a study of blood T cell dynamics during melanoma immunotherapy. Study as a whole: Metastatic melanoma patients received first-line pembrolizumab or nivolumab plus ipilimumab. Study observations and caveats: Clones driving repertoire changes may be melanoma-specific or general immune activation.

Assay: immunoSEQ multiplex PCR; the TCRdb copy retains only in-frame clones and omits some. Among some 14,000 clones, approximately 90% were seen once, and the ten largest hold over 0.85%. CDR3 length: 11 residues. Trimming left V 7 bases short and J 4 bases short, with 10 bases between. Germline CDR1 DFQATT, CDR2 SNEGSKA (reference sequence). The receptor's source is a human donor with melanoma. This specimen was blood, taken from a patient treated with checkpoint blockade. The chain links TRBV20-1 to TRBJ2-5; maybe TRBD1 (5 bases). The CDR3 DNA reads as TGCAGTGGACAGAGTATAGAGACCCAGTACTTC. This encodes CSGQSIETQYF.